This T cell receptor (beta chain) was profiled in a study of shared T cell receptors in the human thymus. In this sample, this clone turned up once. The CDR3 runs 17 residues. Between the trimmed V and J ends, which lost 6 bases and 8 bases, there was a span of 26 bases. The V gene's germline CDR1 is MNHEY and CDR2 SMNVEV (reference sequence). Method: immunoSEQ multiplex PCR; TCRdb's copy keeps in-frame clones and lacks some. The sample consists of hundreds of thousands of clones, around 89% of them appearing once. Separately, the same data were catalogued under a study of human thymus T cells. That paper notes: Highly overlapping thymic repertoires in unrelated individuals were reported by related research.

This sequence was found in a boy under two years old with a congenital heart defect. V and J are TRBV27 and TRBJ2-1; tentatively, D is TRBD2 (8 bases). Input material: thymocytes. The CDR3 protein is CASRTGILAATVDEQFF. In DNA, the CDR3 is TGTGCCAGCAGGACAGGGATACTAGCGGCCACAGTCGATGAGCAGTTCTTC.